This TCR beta chain was sequenced for a study of blood T cells in healthy people across ages. The study, taken as a whole, reports: As age increased, TCR beta diversity per million T cells fell in a roughly linear fashion.

About 10 milliliters of peripheral blood were drawn from each donor into EDTA-treated tubes. Isolating PBMCs gave at least 6.5 million of these cells per sample. This clonotype has more than one count but fewer than ten. Its antigen is unknown. PCR was performed a second time for about 7 to 11 cycles using a sample-barcoded 5' primer and a J-beta primer mix. TCRdb reprocessed the 5' RACE reads with MiXCR, giving one entry per CDR3 protein. The table lists about 1.1 million distinct CDR3 sequences, 30% to 40% of them singletons. This sequence originates from a young man in good health. Sequenced sample: blood.

This CDR3 reads CAISEQGEGSAFF. CDR3 coding DNA: TGTGCCATCAGTGAACAAGGGGAGGGTTCGGCTTTCTTT. The chain links TRBV10-3 to TRBJ1-1, with D perhaps TRBD1 (5 bases). Germline loops: CDR1 ENHRY, CDR2 SYGVKD. CDR3 size: 13 residues. V was shortened by 3 bases and J by 11 bases, with 16 bases between the two germline ends.